This TCR beta chain was observed in a study of blood T cell repertoires in COVID-19. The V gene's germline CDR1 is SNHLY and CDR2 FYNNEI. This CDR3 region has 14 residues. Between the trimmed V and J ends, which lost 3 bases and 6 bases, there was a span of 12 bases. TCRdb's table, derived via immunoSEQ multiplex PCR, lists solely in-frame clones and lacks some. The sample shows 200,000 to 250,000 clones, approximately 84% of them seen only once. The source is a middle-aged man who had recovered from COVID-19. The sample was PBMCs or T cells enriched from blood (not recorded which). The V and J genes are TRBV2 and TRBJ2-1, with a tentative D call TRBD1 (7 bases). The CDR3 spells CASSENRGGNEQFF. The CDR3 DNA follows: TGTGCCAGCAGTGAGAACAGGGGAGGCAATGAGCAGTTCTTC.